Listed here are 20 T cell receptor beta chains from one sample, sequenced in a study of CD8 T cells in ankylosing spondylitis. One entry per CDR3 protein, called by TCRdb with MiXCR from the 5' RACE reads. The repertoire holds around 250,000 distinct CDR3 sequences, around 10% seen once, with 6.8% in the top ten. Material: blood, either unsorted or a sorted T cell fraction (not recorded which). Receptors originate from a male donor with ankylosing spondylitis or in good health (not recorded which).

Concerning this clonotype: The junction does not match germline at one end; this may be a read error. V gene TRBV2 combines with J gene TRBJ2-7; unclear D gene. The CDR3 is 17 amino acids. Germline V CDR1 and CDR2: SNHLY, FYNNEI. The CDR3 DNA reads TGTGCCAGCAGAGAAGATCGAAGGGTGACCCCTACCTACGAGCAGTACTTC. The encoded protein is CASREDRRVTPTYEQYF.

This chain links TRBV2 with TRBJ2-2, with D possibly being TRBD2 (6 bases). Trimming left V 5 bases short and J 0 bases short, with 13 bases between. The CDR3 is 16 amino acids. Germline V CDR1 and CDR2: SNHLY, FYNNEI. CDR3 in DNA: TGTGCCAGCAGTATTACTAGCCCCACGAACACCGGGGAGCTGTTTTTT. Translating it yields CASSITSPTNTGELFF.

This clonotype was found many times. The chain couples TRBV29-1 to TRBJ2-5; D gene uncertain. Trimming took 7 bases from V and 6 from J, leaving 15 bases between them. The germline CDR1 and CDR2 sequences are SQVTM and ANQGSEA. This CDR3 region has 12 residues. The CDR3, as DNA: TGCAGCGCCTCCGACATGGCCCAGACCCAGTACTTC. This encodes CSASDMAQTQYF.

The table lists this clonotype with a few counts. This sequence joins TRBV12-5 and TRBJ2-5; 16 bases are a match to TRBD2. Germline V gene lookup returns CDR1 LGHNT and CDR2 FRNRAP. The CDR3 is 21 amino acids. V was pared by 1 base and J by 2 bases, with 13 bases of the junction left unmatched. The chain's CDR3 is CASGLATGTSGGEDSQETQYF. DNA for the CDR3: TGTGCTAGTGGTTTGGCAACCGGGACTAGCGGGGGGGAAGACTCACAAGAGACCCAGTACTTC.

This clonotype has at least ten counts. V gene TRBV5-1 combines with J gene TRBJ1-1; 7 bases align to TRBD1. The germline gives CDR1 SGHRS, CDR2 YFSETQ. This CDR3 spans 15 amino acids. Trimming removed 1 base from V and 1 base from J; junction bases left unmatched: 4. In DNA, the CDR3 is TGCGCCAGCAGCTTGTTCCCAGGGGGGAACACTGAAGCTTTCTTT. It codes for CASSLFPGGNTEAFF.

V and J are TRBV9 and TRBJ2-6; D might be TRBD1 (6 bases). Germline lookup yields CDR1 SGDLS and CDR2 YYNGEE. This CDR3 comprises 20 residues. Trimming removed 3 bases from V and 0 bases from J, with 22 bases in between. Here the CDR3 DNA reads TGTGCCAGCAGCGATAGCGTGACGGGACACCCGAGCTCTGGGGCCAACGTCCTGACTTTC. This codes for CASSDSVTGHPSSGANVLTF.

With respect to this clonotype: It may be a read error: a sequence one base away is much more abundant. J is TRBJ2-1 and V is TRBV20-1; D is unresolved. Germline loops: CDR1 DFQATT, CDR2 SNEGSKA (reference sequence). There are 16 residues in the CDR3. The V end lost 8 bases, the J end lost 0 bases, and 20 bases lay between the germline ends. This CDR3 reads CSTTTEVASSYNEQFF. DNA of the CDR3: TGCAGTACTACTACAGAGGTGGCTAGCTCCTACAATGAGCAGTTCTTC.

In nucleotides, the CDR3 is TGTGCCAGCAGCCCATCTTCCCTCCATGAGCAGTTCTTC. It is translated as CASSPSSLHEQFF. V gene TRBV3-1 combines with J gene TRBJ2-1, with D unresolved. V lost 4 bases to trimming and J lost 8 bases, with 12 bases between them. This CDR3 contains 13 residues. Per germline, CDR1 LGHDT and CDR2 YNNKEL (reference sequence).

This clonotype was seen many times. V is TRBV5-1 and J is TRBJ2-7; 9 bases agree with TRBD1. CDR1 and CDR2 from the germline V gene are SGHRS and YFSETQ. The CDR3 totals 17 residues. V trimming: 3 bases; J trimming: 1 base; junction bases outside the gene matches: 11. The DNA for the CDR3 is TGCGCCAGCAGCTCAAATTTATTGGGGACAGGGTCCTACGAGCAGTACTTC. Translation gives CASSSNLLGTGSYEQYF.

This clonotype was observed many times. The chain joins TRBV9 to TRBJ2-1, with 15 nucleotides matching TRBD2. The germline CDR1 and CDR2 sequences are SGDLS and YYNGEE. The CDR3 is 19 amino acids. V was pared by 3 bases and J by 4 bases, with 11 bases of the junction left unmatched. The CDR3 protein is CASSGTKPGTSGRYNEQFF. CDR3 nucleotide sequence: TGTGCCAGCAGCGGGACCAAACCAGGGACTAGCGGGAGGTACAATGAGCAGTTCTTC.

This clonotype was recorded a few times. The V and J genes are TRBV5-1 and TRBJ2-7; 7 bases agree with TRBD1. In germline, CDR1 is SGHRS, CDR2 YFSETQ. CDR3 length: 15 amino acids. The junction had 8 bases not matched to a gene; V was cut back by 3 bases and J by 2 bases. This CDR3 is CASSYTGDPTYEQYF. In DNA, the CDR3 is TGCGCCAGCAGCTACACAGGGGACCCTACCTACGAGCAGTACTTC.

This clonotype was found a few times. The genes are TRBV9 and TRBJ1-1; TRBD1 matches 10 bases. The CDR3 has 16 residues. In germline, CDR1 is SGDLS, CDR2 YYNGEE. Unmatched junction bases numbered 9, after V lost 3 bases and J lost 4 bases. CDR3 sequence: CASSGETGGLGTEAFF. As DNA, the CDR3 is TGTGCCAGCAGCGGAGAGACAGGGGGCCTGGGCACTGAAGCTTTCTTT.

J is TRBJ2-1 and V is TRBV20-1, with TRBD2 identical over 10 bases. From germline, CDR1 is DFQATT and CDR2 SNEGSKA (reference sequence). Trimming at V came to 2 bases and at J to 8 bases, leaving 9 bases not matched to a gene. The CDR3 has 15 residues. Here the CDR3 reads CSARHLAGARDEQFF. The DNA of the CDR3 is TGCAGTGCTAGACACCTAGCGGGGGCCCGCGATGAGCAGTTCTTC.

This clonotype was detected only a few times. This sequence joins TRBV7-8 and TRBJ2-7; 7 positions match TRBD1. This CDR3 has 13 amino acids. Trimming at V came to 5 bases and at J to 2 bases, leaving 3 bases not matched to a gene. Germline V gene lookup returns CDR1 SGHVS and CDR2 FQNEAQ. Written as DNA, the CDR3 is TGTGCCAGCAGCCAGGACAGGACCTACGAGCAGTACTTC. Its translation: CASSQDRTYEQYF.

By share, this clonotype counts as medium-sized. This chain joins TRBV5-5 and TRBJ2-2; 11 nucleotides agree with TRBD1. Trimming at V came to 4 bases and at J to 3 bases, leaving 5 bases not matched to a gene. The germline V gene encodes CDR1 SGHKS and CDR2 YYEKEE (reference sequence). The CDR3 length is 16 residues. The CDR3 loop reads CASSPDRGRYTGELFF. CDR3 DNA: TGTGCCAGCAGCCCGGACAGGGGGCGTTACACCGGGGAGCTGTTTTTT. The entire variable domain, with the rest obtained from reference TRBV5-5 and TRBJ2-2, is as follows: DAGVTQSPTHLIKTRGQQVTLRCSPISGHKSVSWYQQVLGQGPQFIFQYYEKEERGRGNFPDRFSARQFPNYSSELNVNALLLGDSALYLCASSPDRGRYTGELFFGEGSRLTVL.

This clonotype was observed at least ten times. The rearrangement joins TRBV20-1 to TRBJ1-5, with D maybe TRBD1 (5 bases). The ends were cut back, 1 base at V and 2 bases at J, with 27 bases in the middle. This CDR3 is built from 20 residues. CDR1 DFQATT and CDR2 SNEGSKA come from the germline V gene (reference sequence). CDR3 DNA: TGCAGTGCTAGAGGTCTGAGGAGTGGGACGGACCTCTTTGGCAATCAGCCCCAGCATTTT. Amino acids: CSARGLRSGTDLFGNQPQHF.

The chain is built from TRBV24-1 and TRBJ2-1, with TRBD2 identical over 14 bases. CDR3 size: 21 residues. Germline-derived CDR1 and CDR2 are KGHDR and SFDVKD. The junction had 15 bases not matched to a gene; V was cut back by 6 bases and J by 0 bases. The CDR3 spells CATSYSSRLTSGRASYNEQFF. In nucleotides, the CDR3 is TGTGCCACCAGTTATTCCAGTAGACTGACTAGCGGGAGGGCCTCCTACAATGAGCAGTTCTTC.

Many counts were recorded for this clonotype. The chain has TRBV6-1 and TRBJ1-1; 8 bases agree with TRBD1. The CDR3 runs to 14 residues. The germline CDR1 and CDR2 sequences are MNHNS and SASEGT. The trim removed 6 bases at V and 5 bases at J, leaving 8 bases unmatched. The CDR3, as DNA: TGTGCCAGCAGGCCAGGGGGCGCGAGGACTGAAGCTTTCTTT. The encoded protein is CASRPGGARTEAFF.

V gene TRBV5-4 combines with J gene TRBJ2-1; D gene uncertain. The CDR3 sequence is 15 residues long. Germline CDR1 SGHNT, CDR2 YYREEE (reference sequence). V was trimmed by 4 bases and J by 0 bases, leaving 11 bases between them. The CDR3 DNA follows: TGTGCCAGCAGCCCCCCCATTAGCTCCTACAATGAGCAGTTCTTC. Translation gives CASSPPISSYNEQFF.

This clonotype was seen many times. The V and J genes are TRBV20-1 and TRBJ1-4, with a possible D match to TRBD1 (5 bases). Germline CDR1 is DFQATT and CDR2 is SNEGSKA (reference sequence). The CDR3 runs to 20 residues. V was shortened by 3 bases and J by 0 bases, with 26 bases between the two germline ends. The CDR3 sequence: CSARDQRTGHTLTTNEKLFF. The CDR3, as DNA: TGCAGTGCTAGGGACCAGCGAACCGGACATACACTAACAACTAATGAAAAACTGTTTTTT.